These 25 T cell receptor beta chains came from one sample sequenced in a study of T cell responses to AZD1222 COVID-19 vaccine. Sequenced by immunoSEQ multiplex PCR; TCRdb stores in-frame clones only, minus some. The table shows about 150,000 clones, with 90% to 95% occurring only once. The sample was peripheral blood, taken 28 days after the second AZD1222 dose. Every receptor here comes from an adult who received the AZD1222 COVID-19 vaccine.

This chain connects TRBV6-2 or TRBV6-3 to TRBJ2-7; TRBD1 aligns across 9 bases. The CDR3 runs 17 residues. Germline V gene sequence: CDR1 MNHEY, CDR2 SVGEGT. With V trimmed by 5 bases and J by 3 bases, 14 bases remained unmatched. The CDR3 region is CASSKHAGPGQGYEQYF. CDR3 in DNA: TGTGCCAGCAGTAAACATGCGGGACCGGGACAGGGCTACGAGCAGTACTTC.

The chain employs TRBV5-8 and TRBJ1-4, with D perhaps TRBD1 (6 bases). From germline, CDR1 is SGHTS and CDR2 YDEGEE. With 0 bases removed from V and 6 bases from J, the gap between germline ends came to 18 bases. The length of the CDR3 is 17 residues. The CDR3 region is CASSLGATGTPDEKLFF. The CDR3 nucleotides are TGTGCCAGCAGCTTGGGGGCTACAGGGACCCCTGATGAAAAACTGTTTTTT.

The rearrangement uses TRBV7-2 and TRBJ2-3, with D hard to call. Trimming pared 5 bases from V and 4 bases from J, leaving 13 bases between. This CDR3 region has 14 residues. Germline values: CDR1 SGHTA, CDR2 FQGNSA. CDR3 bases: TGTGCCAGCAGCCTTCCCGGTAGTGCAGATACGCAGTATTTT. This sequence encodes CASSLPGSADTQYF. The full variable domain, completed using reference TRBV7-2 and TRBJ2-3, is GAGVSQSPSNKVTEKGKDVELRCDPISGHTALYWYRQSLGQGLEFLIYFQGNSAPDKSGLPSDRFSAERTGGSVSTLTIQRTQQEDSAVYLCASSLPGSADTQYFGPGTRLTVL.

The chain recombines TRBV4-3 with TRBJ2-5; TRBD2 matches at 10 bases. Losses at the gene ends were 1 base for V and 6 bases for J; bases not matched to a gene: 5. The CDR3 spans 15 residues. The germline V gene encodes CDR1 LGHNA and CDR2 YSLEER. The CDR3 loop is CASSQGASGGKTQYF. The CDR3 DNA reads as TGCGCCAGCAGCCAAGGGGCTAGCGGGGGAAAGACCCAGTACTTC.

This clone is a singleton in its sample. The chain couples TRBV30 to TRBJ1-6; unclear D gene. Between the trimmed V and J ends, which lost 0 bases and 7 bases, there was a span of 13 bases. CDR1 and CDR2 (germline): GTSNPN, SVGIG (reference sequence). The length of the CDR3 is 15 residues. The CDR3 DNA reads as TGTGCCTGGAGTGTGAACGGGTTAGGGAATTCACCCCTCCACTTT. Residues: CAWSVNGLGNSPLHF.

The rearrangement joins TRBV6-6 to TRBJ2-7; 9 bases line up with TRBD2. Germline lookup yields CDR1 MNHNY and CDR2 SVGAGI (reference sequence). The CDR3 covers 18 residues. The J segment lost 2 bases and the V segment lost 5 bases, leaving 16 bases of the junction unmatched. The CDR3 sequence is CASSLRALSSGRPYEQYF. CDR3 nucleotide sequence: TGTGCCAGCAGTCTAAGGGCCCTTTCCAGCGGGAGGCCCTACGAGCAGTACTTC.

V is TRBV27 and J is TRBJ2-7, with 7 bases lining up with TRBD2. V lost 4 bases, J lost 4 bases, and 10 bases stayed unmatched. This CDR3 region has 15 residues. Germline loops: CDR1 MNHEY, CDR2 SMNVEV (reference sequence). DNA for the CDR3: TGTGCCAGCAGTTCCCCAGTCTACGGGAGGTACGAGCAGTACTTC. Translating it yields CASSSPVYGRYEQYF.

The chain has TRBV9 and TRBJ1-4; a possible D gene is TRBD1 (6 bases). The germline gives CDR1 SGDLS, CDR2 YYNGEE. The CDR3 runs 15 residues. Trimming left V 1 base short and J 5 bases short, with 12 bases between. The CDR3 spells CASSVQGSENEKLFF. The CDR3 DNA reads TGTGCCAGCAGCGTACAGGGGTCGGAAAATGAAAAACTGTTTTTT.

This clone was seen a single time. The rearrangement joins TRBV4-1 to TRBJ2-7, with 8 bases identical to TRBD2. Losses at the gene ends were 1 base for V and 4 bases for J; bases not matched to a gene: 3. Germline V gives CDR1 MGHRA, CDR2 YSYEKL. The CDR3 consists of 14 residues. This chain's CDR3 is CASSQGSGGYEQYF. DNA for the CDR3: TGCGCCAGCAGCCAAGGTTCGGGGGGGTACGAGCAGTACTTC.

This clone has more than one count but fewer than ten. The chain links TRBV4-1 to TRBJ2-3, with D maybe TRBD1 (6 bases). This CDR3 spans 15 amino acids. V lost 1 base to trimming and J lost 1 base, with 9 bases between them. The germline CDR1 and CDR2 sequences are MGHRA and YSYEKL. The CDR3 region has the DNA TGCGCCAGCAGCCAAGGACCAGGGGGCACAGATACGCAGTATTTT. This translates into CASSQGPGGTDTQYF.

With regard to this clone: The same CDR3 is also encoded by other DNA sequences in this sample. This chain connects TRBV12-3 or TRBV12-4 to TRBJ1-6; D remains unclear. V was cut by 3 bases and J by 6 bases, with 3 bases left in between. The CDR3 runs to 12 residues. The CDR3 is CASSFGNSPLHF. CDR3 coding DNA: TGTGCCAGCAGTTTTGGTAATTCACCCCTCCACTTT.

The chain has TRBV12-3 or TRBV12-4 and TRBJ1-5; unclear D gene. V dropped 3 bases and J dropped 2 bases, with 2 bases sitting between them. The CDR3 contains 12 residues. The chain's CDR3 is CASSFGNQPQHF. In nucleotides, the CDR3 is TGTGCCAGCAGTTTCGGCAATCAGCCCCAGCATTTT.

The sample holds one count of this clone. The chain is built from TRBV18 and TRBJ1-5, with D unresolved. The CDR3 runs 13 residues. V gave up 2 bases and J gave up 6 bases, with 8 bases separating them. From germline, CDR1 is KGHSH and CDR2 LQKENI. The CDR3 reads CASSPGNPQPQHF. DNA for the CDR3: TGTGCCAGCTCACCAGGGAATCCTCAGCCCCAGCATTTT. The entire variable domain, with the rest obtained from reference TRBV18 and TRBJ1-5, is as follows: NAGVMQNPRHLVRRRGQEARLRCSPMKGHSHVYWYRQLPEEGLKFMVYLQKENIIDESGMPKERFSAEFPKEGPSILRIQQVVRGDSAAYFCASSPGNPQPQHFGDGTRLSIL.

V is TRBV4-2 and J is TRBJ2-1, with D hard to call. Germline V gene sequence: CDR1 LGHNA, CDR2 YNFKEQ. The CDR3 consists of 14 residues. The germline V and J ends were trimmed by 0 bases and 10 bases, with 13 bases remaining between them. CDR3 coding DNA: TGTGCCAGCAGCCAAGAGGTGGGATTAGGAGAGCAGTTCTTC. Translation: CASSQEVGLGEQFF.

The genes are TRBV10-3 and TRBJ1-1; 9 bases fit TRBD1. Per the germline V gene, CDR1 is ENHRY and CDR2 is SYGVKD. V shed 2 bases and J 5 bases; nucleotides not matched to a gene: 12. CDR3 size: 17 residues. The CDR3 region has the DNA TGTGCCATCAGTGAGGATTCTCCGGGACAGGGATTTACTGAAGCTTTCTTT. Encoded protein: CAISEDSPGQGFTEAFF.

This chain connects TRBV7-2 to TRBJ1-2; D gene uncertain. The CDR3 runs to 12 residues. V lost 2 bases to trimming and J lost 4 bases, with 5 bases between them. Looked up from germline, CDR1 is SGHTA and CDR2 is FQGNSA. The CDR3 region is CASSLMSYGYTF. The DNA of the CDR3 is TGTGCCAGCAGCTTAATGAGCTATGGCTACACCTTC.

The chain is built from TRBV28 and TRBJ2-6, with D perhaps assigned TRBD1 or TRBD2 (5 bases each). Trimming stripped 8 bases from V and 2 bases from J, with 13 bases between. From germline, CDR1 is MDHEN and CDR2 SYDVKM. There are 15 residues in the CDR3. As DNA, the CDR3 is TGTGCCAGCGGGACCGCCCCGGCTGGGGCCAACGTCCTGACTTTC. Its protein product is CASGTAPAGANVLTF.

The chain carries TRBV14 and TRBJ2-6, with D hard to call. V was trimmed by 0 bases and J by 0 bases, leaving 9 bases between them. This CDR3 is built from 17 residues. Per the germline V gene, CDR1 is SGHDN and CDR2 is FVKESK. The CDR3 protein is CASSQEAGVSGANVLTF. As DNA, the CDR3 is TGTGCCAGCAGCCAAGAAGCAGGCGTCTCTGGGGCCAACGTCCTGACTTTC.

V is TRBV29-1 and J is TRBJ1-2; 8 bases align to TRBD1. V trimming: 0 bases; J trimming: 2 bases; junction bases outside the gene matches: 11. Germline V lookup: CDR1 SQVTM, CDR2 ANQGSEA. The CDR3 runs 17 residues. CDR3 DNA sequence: TGCAGCGTTGAAGAAACGACAGGGGCCTTTGCCAACTATGGCTACACCTTC. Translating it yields CSVEETTGAFANYGYTF.

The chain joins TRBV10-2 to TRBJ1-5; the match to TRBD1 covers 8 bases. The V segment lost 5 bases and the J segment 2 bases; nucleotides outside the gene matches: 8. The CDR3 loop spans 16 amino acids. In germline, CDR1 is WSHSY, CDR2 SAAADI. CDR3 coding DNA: TGCGCCAGCAGTTGGACAGGGAGTATGGGCAATCAGCCCCAGCATTTT. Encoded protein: CASSWTGSMGNQPQHF.

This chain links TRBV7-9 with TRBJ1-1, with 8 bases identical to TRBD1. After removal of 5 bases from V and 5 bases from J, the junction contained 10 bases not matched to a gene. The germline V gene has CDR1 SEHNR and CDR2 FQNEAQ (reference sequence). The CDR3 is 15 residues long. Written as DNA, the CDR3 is TGTGCCAGCAGCACCCAAAGGACAGGGTCTACTGAAGCTTTCTTT. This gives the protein CASSTQRTGSTEAFF. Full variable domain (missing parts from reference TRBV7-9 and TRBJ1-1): DTGVSQNPRHKITKRGQNVTFRCDPISEHNRLYWYRQTLGQGPEFLTYFQNEAQLEKSRLLSDRFSAERPKGSFSTLEIQRTEQGDSAMYLCASSTQRTGSTEAFFGQGTRLTVV.

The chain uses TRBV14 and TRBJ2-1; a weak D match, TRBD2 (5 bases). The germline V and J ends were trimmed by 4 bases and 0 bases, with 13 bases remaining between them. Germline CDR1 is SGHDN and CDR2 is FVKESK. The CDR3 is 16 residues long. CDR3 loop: CASSRPSFGSYNEQFF. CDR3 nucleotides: TGTGCCAGCAGCCGGCCTAGCTTTGGCTCCTACAATGAGCAGTTCTTC.

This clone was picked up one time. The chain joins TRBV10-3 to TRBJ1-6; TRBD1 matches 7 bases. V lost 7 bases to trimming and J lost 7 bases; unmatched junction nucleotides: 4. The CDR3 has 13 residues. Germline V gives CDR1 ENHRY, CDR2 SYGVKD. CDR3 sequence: CAIKGQNNSPLHF. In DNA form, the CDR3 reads TGTGCCATCAAGGGACAGAACAATTCACCCCTCCACTTT.

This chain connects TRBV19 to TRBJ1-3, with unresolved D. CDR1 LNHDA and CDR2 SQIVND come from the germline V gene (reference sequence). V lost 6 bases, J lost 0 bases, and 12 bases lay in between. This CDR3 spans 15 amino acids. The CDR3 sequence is CASRLGKVSGNTIYF. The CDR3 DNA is TGTGCCAGTAGACTTGGGAAGGTCTCTGGAAACACCATATATTTT.

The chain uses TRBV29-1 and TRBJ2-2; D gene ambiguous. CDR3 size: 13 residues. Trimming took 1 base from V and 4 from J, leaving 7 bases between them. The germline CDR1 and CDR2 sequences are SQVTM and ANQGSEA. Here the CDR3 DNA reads TGCAGCGTTGAAGGGCGGTTCACCGGGGAGCTGTTTTTT. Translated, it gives CSVEGRFTGELFF.